The sequence of this T cell receptor (beta chain) was determined in a study of blood T cell repertoires in COVID-19. Study-level information: PBMCs, B-cell-depleted T cells, or T cells provided the cDNA or gDNA that made up the material.

The CDR3 covers 11 residues. Germline-derived CDR1 and CDR2 are WNHNN and SYGVQD (reference sequence). V dropped 4 bases and J dropped 8; count of bases not matched to a gene: 2. Under the authors' procedure: For nucleated cells, counts were estimated from reference gene primer amplification. Assay: immunoSEQ multiplex PCR; the TCRdb copy retains only in-frame clones and omits some. That table gives V, J and clone size, and the DNA gave D and trimming. Here the sample spans about 180,000 clones, roughly 88% being singletons. The sequenced material came from peripheral blood. The sequence derives from a woman in her forties with COVID-19, enrolled during active disease. V is TRBV10-1 and J is TRBJ2-7; 7 bases match TRBD1. CDR3 nucleotides: TGCGCCAGCAGTGCGGGACAGAAGCAGTACTTC. Protein product: CASSAGQKQYF.